This T cell receptor beta chain was profiled in a study of tumor T cells in aggressive B-cell lymphoma. V lost 7 bases to trimming and J lost 6 bases, with 13 bases between them. CDR1 and CDR2 (germline): MNHEY, SMNVEV (reference sequence). The CDR3 is 12 amino acids. Sequencing used immunoSEQ multiplex PCR; TCRdb keeps in-frame clones, though not all of them. The sample includes some 4,500 clones, about 84% of them seen just once. The rearrangement joins TRBV27 to TRBJ2-7; D is undetermined. The TCR sequence derives from an adult with diffuse large B cell lymphoma. Sequenced input: tumor tissue. The CDR3 DNA sequence: TGTGCCAGCAAAAGTGGAACGGGCGAGCAGTACTTC. Its translation is CASKSGTGEQYF.